Sequencing of this TCR beta chain was carried out in a study of glioma-infiltrating T cells after dendritic cell vaccination. The time point here: after dendritic cell vaccination, including at tumor progression/relapse. Clones were sequenced by immunoSEQ multiplex PCR, and TCRdb holds only the in-frame ones, with some missing. The table has about 100,000 clones, about 85% seen once; the top ten hold 5.4%. There are 14 residues in the CDR3. Trimming stripped 3 bases from V and 5 bases from J, with 13 bases between. Germline CDR1 and CDR2: SGHNT and YENEEA. Sample: blood, taken after dendritic cell vaccination. The chain links TRBV11-3 to TRBJ2-5; possibly TRBD2 for D (7 bases). The receptor was derived from a human donor with glioblastoma. The CDR3 DNA reads as TGTGCCAGCAGCTTGGGGGGGGCATCGGAGACCCAGTACTTC. This encodes CASSLGGASETQYF.